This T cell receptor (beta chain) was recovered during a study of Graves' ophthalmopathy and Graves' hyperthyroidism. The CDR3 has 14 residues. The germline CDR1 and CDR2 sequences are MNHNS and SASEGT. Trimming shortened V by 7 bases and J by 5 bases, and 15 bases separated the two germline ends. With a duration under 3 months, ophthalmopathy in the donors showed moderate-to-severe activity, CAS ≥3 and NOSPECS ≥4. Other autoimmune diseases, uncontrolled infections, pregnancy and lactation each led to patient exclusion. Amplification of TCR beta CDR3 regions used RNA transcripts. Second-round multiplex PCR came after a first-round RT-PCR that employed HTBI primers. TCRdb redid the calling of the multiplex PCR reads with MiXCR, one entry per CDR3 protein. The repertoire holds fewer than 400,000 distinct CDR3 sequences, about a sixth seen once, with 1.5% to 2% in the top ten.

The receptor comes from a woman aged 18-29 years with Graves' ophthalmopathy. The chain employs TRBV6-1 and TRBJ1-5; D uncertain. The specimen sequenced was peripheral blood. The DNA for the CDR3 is TGTGCCAGCAAGCCCGGGGTTCTCCATCAGCCCCAGCATTTT. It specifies CASKPGVLHQPQHF.